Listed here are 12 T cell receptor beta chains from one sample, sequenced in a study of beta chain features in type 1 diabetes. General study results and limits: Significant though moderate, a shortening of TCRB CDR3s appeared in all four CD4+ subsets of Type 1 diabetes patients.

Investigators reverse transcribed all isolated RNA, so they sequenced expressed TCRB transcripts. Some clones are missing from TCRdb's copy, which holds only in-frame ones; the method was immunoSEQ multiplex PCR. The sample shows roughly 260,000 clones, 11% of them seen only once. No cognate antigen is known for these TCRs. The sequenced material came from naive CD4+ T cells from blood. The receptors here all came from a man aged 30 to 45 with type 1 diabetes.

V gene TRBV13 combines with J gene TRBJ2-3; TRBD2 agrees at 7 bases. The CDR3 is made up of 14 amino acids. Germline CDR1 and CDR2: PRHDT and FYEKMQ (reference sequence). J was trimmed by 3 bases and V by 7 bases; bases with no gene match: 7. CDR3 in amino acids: CASTGTTITDTQYF. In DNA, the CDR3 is TGTGCCAGCACCGGGACTACAATTACAGATACGCAGTATTTT. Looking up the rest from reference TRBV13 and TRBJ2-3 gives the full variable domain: AAGVIQSPRHLIKEKRETATLKCYPIPRHDTVYWYQQGPGQDPQFLISFYEKMQSDKGSIPDRFSAQQFSDYHSELNMSSLELGDSALYFCASTGTTITDTQYFGPGTRLTVL.

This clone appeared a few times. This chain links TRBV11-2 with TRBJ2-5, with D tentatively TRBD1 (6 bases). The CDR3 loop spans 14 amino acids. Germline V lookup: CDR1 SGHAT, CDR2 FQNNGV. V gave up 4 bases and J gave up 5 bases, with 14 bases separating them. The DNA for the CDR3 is TGTGCCAGCAGCTCACAGGGCACGGGGGAGACCCAGTACTTC. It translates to CASSSQGTGETQYF.

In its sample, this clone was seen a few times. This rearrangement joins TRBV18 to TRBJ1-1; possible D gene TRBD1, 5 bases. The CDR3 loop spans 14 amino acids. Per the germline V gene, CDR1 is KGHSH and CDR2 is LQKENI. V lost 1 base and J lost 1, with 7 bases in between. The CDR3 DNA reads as TGTGCCAGCTCACCACAGGGGCCGAACACTGAAGCTTTCTTT. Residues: CASSPQGPNTEAFF.

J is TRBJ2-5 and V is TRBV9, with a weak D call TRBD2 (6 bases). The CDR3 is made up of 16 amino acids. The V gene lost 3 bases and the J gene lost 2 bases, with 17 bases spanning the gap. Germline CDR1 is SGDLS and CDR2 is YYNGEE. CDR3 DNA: TGTGCCAGCAGCGAGGGACTTAACTTCCCACAAGAGACCCAGTACTTC. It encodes CASSEGLNFPQETQYF.

DNA for the CDR3: TGTGCCAGCAGCTTACCAGTGCACGAGGGTGACACTGAAGCTTTCTTT. It yields the protein CASSLPVHEGDTEAFF. This chain joins TRBV7-9 and TRBJ1-1; D remains unclear. This CDR3 has 16 amino acids. Trimming took off 2 bases at V and 3 bases at J, with 16 bases between the two ends. Germline V gene sequence: CDR1 SEHNR, CDR2 FQNEAQ (reference sequence).

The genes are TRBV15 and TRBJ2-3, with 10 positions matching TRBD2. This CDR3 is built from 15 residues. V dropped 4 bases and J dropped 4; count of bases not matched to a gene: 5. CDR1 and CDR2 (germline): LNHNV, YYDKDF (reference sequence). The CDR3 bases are TGTGCCACCAGCATCGGTACTAGCGGGGCAGATACGCAGTATTTT. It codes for CATSIGTSGADTQYF.

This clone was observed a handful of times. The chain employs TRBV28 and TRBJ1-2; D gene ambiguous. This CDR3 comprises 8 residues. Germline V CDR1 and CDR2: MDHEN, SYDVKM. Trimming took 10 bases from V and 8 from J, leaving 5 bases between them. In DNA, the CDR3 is TGTGCCACTCAGGGCTACACCTTC. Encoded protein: CATQGYTF.

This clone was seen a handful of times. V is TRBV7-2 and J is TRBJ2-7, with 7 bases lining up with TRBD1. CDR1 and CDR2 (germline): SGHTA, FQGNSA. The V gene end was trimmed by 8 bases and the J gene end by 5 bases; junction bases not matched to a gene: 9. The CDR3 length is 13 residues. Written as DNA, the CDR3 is TGTGCCAGCGGCTACAGGGGTACGGACGAGCAGTACTTC. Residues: CASGYRGTDEQYF.

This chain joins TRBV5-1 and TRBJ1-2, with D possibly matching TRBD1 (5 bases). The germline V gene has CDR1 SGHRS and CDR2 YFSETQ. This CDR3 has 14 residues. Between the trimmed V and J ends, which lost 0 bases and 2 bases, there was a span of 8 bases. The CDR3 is CASSLAGSNYGYTF. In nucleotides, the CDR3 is TGCGCCAGCAGCTTGGCAGGGTCCAACTATGGCTACACCTTC.

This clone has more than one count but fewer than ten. For the CDR3, the DNA is TGTGCCAGCAGTGAATATGAAACCGTGCGGGGCTACACCTTC. It codes for CASSEYETVRGYTF. The chain couples TRBV25-1 to TRBJ1-2; D ambiguous. V was shortened by 0 bases and J by 8 bases, with 13 bases between the two germline ends. The germline CDR1 and CDR2 sequences are MGHDK and SYGVNS. The CDR3 covers 14 residues.

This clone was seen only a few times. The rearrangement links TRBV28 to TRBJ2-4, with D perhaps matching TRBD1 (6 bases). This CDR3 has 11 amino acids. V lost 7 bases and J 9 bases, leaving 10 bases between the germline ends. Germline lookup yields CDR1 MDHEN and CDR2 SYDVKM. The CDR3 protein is CASKGRGIQYF. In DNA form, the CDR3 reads TGTGCCAGCAAAGGCAGGGGCATTCAGTACTTC.

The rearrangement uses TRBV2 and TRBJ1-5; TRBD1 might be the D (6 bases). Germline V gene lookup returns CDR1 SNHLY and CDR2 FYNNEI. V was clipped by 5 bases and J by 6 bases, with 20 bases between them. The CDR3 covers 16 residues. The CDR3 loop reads CASSYRAWGGSQPQHF. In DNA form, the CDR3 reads TGTGCCAGCAGTTACAGGGCCTGGGGGGGGAGTCAGCCCCAGCATTTT.